This T cell receptor beta chain comes out of a study of T cells in Graves' hyperthyroidism and ophthalmopathy. Study outcomes and limitations: Expanded thyroid clonotypes (above 0.001) were mostly also found in blood. Model output signaled ophthalmopathy a median approximately 6 months ahead of onset. Ophthalmopathy cases were set apart from stable hyperthyroidism by a 13 V-J model.

This clonotype was counted between two and nine times. What it binds is not known. RNA transcripts provided the source from which TCR beta CDR3 regions were amplified. First-round RT-PCR of the TCR CDR3 relied on the HTBI primer set. TCRdb ran MiXCR on the multiplex PCR reads and lists one entry per CDR3 protein. Of about 98,000 distinct CDR3 sequences in the sample, approximately 42% were seen once. The CDR3 runs 15 residues. V was clipped by 3 bases and J by 5 bases; unmatched bases: 10. Germline lookup yields CDR1 SGHVS and CDR2 FNYEAQ. When ophthalmopathy did not progress within 18 months, Graves' hyperthyroidism was considered stable.

The J gene is TRBJ2-7, the V gene TRBV7-6, with 7 bases aligning to TRBD1. The specimen sequenced was peripheral blood or thyroid tissue (not recorded which). This clonotype was obtained from a woman aged 25 to 39 with Graves' hyperthyroidism. The CDR3: CASSFSLTGLHEQYF. In DNA form, the CDR3 reads TGTGCCAGCAGCTTTAGTCTGACAGGGCTCCACGAGCAGTACTTC.